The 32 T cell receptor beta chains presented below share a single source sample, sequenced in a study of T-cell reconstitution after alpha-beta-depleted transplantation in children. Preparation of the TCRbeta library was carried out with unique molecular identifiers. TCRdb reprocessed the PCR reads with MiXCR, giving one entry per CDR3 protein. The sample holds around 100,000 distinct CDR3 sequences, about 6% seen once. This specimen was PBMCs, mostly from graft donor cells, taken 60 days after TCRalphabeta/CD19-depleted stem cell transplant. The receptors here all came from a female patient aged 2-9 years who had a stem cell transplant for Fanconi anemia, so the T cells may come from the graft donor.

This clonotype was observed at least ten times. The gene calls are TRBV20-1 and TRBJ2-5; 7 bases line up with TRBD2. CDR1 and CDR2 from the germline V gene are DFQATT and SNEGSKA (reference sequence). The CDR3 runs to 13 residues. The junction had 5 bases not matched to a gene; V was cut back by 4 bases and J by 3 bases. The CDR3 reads CSATGTTKETQYF. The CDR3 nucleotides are TGCAGTGCTACCGGGACTACGAAAGAGACCCAGTACTTC.

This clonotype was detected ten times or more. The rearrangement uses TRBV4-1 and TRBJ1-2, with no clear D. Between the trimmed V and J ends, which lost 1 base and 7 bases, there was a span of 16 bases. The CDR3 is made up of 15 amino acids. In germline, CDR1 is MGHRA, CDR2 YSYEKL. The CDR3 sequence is CASSQGDTSYRGYTF. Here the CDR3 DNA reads TGCGCCAGCAGCCAAGGAGACACGTCGTATCGTGGCTACACCTTC.

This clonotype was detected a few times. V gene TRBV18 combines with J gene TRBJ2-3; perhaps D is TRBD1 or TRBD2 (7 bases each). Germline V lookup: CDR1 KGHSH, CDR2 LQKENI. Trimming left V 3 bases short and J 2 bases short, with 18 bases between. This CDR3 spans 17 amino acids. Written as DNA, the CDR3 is TGTGCCAGCTCACCCAGGGGGGCTAGCGGAACCACAGATACGCAGTATTTT. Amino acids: CASSPRGASGTTDTQYF. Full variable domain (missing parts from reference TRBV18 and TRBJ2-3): NAGVMQNPRHLVRRRGQEARLRCSPMKGHSHVYWYRQLPEEGLKFMVYLQKENIIDESGMPKERFSAEFPKEGPSILRIQQVVRGDSAAYFCASSPRGASGTTDTQYFGPGTRLTVL.

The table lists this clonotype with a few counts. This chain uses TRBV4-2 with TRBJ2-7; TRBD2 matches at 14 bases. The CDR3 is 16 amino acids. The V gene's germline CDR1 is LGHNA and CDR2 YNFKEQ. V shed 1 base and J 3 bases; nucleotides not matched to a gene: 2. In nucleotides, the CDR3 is TGTGCCAGCAGCCAAGGACTAGCGGGGGGGCTCTACGAGCAGTACTTC. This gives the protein CASSQGLAGGLYEQYF.

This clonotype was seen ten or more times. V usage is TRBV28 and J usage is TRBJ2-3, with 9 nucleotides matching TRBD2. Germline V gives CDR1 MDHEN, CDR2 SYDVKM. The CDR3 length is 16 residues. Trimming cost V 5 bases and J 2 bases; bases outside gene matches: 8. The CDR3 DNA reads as TGTGCCAGCAGTCCTTCCCGACTAGCGGTCACAGATACGCAGTATTTT. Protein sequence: CASSPSRLAVTDTQYF.

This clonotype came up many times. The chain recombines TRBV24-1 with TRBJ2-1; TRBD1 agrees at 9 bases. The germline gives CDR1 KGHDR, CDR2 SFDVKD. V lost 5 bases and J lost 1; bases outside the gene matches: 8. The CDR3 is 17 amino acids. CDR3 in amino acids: CATSVNRGLGSYNEQFF. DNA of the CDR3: TGTGCCACCAGTGTTAACAGGGGGCTCGGGTCCTACAATGAGCAGTTCTTC.

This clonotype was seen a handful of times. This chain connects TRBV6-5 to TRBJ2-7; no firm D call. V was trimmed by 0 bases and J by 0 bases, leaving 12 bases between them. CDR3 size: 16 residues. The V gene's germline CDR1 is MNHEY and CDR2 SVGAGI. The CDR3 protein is CASSYSNTWSSYEQYF. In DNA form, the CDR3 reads TGTGCCAGCAGTTACTCGAACACCTGGAGCTCCTACGAGCAGTACTTC.

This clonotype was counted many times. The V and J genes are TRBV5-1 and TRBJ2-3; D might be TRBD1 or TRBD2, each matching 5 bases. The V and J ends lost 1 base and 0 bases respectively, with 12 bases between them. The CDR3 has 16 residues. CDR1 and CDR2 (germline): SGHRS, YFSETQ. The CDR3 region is CASSLMGPQSTDTQYF. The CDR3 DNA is TGCGCCAGCAGCTTGATGGGACCCCAGAGCACAGATACGCAGTATTTT.

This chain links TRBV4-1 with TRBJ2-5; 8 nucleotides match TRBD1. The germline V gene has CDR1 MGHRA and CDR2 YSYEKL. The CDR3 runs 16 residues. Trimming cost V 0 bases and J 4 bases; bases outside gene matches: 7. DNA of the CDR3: TGCGCCAGCAGCCAAGATGGAGGGACAGGAACAGAGACCCAGTACTTC. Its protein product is CASSQDGGTGTETQYF.

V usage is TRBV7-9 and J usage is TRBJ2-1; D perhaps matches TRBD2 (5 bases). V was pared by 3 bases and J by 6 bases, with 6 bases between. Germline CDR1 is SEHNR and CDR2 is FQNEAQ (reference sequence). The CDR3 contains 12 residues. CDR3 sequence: CASSFTSNEQFF. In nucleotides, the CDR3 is TGTGCCAGCAGCTTCACTAGCAATGAGCAGTTCTTC.

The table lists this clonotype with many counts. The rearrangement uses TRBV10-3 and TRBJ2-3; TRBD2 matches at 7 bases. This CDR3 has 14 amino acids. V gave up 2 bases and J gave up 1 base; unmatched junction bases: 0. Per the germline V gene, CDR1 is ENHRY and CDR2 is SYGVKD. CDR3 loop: CAISEREGTDTQYF. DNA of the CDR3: TGTGCCATCAGTGAGCGGGAGGGCACAGATACGCAGTATTTT.

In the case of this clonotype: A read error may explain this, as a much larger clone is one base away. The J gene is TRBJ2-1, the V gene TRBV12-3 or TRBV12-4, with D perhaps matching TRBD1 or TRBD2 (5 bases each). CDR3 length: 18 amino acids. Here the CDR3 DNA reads TGTGCCATCAGTTTAGAGGCCCTCCGGGACCCCATCTACAATGAGCAGTTCTTC. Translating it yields CAISLEALRDPIYNEQFF.

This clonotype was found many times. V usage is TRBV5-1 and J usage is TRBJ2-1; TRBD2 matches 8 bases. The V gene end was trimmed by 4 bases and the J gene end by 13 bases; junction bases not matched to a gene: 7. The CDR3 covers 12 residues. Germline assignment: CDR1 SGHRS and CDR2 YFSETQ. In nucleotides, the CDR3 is TGCGCCAGCAGCCAAGCGGGAGAAGACCAGTTCTTC. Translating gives CASSQAGEDQFF.

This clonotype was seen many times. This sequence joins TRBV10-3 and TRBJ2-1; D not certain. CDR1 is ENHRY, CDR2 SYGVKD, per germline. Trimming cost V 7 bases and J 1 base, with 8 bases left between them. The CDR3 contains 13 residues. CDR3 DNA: TGTGCCATCAAGGGTAATTCCTACAATGAGCAGTTCTTC. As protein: CAIKGNSYNEQFF.

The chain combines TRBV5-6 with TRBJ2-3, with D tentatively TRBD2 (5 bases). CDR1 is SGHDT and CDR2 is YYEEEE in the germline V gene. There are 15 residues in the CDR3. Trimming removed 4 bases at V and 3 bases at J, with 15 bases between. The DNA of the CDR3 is TGTGCCAGCAGCACGAGAGGGATCTGGACAGATACGCAGTATTTT. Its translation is CASSTRGIWTDTQYF.

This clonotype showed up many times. CDR3 coding DNA: TGTGCCAGCAGCCGATTAGCGGGAAGATTCACAGATACGCAGTATTTT. It translates to CASSRLAGRFTDTQYF. This rearrangement joins TRBV14 to TRBJ2-3; TRBD2 agrees at 8 bases. The CDR3 is 16 residues long. Trimming took 4 bases from V and 2 from J; bases not matched to a gene: 8. Germline V gene sequence: CDR1 SGHDN, CDR2 FVKESK. Variable domain in full (rest from reference TRBV14 and TRBJ2-3): EAGVTQFPSHSVIEKGQTVTLRCDPISGHDNLYWYRRVMGKEIKFLLHFVKESKQDESGMPNNRFLAERTGGTYSTLKVQPAELEDSGVYFCASSRLAGRFTDTQYFGPGTRLTVL.

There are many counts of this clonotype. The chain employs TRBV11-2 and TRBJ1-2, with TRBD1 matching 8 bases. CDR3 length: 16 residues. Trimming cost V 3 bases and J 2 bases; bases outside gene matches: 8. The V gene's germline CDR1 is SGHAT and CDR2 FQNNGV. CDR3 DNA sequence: TGTGCCAGCAGCTTTAACGGACAGGGATACAACTATGGCTACACCTTC. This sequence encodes CASSFNGQGYNYGYTF.

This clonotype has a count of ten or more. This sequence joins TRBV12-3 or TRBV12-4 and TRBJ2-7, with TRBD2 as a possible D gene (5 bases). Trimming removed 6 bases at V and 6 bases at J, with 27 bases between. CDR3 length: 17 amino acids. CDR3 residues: CASSRPSPLKRKSEQYF. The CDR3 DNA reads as TGTGCCAGCAGCCGCCCTAGCCCGTTAAAAAGGAAGAGCGAGCAGTACTTC.

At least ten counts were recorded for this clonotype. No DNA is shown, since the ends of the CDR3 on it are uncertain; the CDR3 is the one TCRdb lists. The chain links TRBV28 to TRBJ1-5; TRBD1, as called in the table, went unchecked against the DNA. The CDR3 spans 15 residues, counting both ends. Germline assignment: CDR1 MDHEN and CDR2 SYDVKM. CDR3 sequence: CASSTSDREGQPQHF.

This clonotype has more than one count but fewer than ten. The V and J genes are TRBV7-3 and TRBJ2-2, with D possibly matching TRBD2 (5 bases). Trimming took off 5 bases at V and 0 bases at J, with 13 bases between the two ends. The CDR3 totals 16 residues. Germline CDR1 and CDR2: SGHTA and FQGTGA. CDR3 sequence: CASSRTRASNTGELFF. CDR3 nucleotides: TGTGCCAGCAGCCGGACGAGGGCTTCGAACACCGGGGAGCTGTTTTTT.

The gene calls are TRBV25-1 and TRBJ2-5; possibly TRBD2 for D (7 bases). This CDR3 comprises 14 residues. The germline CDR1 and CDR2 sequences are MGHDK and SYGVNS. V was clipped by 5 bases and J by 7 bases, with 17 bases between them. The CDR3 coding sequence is TGTGCCAGCAGTCCAAAGGGGGGGCGCGGGACCCAGTACTTC. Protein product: CASSPKGGRGTQYF.

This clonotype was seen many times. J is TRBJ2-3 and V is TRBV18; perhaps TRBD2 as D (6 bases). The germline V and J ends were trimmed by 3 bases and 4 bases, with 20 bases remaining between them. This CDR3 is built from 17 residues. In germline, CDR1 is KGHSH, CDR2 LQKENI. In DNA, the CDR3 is TGTGCCAGCTCACCTAGGACTATCGCCCTGGGGCCAGATACGCAGTATTTT. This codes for CASSPRTIALGPDTQYF.

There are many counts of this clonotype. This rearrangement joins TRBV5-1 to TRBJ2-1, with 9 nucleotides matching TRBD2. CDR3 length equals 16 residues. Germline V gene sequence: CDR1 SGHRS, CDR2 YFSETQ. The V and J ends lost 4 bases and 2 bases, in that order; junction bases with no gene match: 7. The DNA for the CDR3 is TGCGCCAGCAGCCTGAGACTAGCGGCCACCTACAATGAGCAGTTCTTC. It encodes CASSLRLAATYNEQFF. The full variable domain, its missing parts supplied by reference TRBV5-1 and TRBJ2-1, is KAGVTQTPRYLIKTRGQQVTLSCSPISGHRSVSWYQQTPGQGLQFLFEYFSETQRNKGNFPGRFSGRQFSNSRSEMNVSTLELGDSALYLCASSLRLAATYNEQFFGPGTRLTVL.

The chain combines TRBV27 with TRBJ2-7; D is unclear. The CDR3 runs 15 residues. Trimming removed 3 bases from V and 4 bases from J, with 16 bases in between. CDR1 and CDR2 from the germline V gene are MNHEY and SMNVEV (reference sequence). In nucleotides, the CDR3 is TGTGCCAGCAGTTTTAGGTACCTATCAGGATACGAGCAGTACTTC. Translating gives CASSFRYLSGYEQYF.

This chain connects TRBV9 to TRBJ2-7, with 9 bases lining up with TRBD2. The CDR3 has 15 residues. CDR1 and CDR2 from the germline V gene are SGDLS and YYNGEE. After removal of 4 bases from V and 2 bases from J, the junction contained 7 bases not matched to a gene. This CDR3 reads CASSMTGTSTYEQYF. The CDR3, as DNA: TGTGCCAGCAGCATGACCGGGACTAGCACCTACGAGCAGTACTTC.

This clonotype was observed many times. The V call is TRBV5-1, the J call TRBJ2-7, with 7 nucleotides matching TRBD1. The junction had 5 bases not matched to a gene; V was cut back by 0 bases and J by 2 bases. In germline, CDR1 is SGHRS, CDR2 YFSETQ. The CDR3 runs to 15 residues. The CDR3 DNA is TGCGCCAGCAGCTTGGTTGGGGACAGTACCTACGAGCAGTACTTC. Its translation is CASSLVGDSTYEQYF.

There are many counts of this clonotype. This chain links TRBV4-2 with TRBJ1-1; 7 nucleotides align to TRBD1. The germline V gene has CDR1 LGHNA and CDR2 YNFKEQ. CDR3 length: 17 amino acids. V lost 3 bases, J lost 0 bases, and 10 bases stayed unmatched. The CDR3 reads CASSQARGQSMNTEAFF. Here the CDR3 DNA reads TGTGCCAGCAGCCAGGCTAGGGGACAGTCCATGAACACTGAAGCTTTCTTT.

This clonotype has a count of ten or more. CDR3 bases: TGTGCCAGCAGCTCGACTAGCGGGTTGAACAATGAGCAGTTCTTC. Encoded protein: CASSSTSGLNNEQFF. The chain carries TRBV7-2 and TRBJ2-1; 10 positions agree with TRBD2. Germline V CDR1 and CDR2: SGHTA, FQGNSA. CDR3 size: 15 residues. J was trimmed by 5 bases and V by 4 bases; bases with no gene match: 5.

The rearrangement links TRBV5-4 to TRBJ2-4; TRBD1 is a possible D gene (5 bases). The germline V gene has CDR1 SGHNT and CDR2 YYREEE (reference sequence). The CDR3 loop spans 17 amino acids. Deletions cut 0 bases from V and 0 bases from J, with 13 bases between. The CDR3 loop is CASSLDAGLLAKNIQYF. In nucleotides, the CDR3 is TGTGCCAGCAGCTTGGACGCAGGGCTCTTAGCCAAAAACATTCAGTACTTC.

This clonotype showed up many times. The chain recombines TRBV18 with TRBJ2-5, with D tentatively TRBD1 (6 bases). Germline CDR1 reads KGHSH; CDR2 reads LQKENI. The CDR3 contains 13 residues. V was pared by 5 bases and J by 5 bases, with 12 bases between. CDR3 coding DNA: TGTGCCAGCTCAGAATACAGGGAGGAGACCCAGTACTTC. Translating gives CASSEYREETQYF.

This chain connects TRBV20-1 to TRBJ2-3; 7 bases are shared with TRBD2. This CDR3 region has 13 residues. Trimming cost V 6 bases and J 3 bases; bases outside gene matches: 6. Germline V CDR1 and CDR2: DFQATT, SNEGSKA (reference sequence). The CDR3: CSALTSATDTQYF. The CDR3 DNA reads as TGCAGTGCGTTAACTAGCGCAACAGATACGCAGTATTTT.

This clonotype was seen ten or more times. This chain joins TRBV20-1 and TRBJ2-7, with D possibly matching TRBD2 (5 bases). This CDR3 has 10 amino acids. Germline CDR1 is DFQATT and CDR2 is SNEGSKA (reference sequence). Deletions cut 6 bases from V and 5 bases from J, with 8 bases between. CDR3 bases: TGCAGTGCCGGGCGGGACGAGCAGTACTTC. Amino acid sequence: CSAGRDEQYF.